A single sample gave rise to the 12 T cell receptor beta chains below, sequenced in a study of blood T cell repertoires in COVID-19. Sequencing used immunoSEQ multiplex PCR; TCRdb keeps in-frame clones, though not all of them. The table shows 400,000 or so clones, with 88% occurring only once. Sample: PBMCs or T cells enriched from blood (not recorded which). These receptors all stem from a woman between 40 and 55 years old with acute COVID-19.

The chain is built from TRBV2 and TRBJ1-2, with D possibly matching TRBD1 (5 bases). The V gene's germline CDR1 is SNHLY and CDR2 FYNNEI. V gave up 6 bases and J gave up 7 bases, with 18 bases separating them. This CDR3 comprises 14 residues. CDR3 coding DNA: TGTGCCAGCAGCGAGAGACCGAATGGGGCTGGCTACACCTTC. Its protein product is CASSERPNGAGYTF.

This clone has a handful of counts. The chain employs TRBV18 and TRBJ1-2; D not resolved. The CDR3 spans 15 residues. The V end was cut by 2 bases, the J end by 7 bases, with 17 bases between. CDR1 KGHSH and CDR2 LQKENI come from the germline V gene. The CDR3 DNA reads as TGTGCCAGCTCACCAAAAGAAGGGAGTATCGTTGGCTACACCTTC. It specifies CASSPKEGSIVGYTF.

The chain uses TRBV29-1 and TRBJ1-1; 8 bases are a match to TRBD1. Germline V lookup: CDR1 SQVTM, CDR2 ANQGSEA. The CDR3 runs to 12 residues. Germline trimming cut 6 bases from V and 5 bases from J; bases unmatched to any gene: 5. The CDR3 region has the DNA TGCAGCGTACAGGGGGAAATAACTGAAGCTTTCTTT. Its protein is CSVQGEITEAFF.

The table lists this clone with a few counts. CDR3 sequence (DNA): TGTGCCAGCAGCCACTCCGGACAAGGAGGGTACACTGAAGCTTTCTTT. This codes for CASSHSGQGGYTEAFF. V gene TRBV5-6 combines with J gene TRBJ1-1, with D possibly being TRBD1 (5 bases). V was shortened by 4 bases and J by 3 bases, with 19 bases between the two germline ends. This CDR3 comprises 16 residues. In germline, CDR1 is SGHDT, CDR2 YYEEEE.

The chain couples TRBV4-1 to TRBJ1-1; no definite D call. Per the germline V gene, CDR1 is MGHRA and CDR2 is YSYEKL. This CDR3 is 16 amino acids long. Trimming left V 0 bases short and J 3 bases short, with 14 bases between. CDR3 nucleotide sequence: TGCGCCAGCAGCCAAGATCGACGGCGGAGAGACACTGAAGCTTTCTTT. Translating gives CASSQDRRRRDTEAFF.

V and J are TRBV5-1 and TRBJ1-2; 7 bases map to TRBD1. The CDR3 is 15 residues long. Trimming at V came to 0 bases and at J to 4 bases, leaving 6 bases not matched to a gene. CDR1 SGHRS and CDR2 YFSETQ come from the germline V gene. The CDR3 DNA follows: TGCGCCAGCAGCTTGGATCCGACAGGGCCCTATGGCTACACCTTC. Translation: CASSLDPTGPYGYTF.

CDR3 amino acids: CASGSRRTEAFF. The CDR3 DNA reads as TGTGCTAGTGGTTCCCGGCGGACTGAAGCTTTCTTT. The chain joins TRBV12-5 to TRBJ1-1; no clear D gene. Germline V CDR1 and CDR2: LGHNT, FRNRAP. Deletions cut 4 bases from V and 5 bases from J, with 8 bases between. CDR3 length: 12 residues. The entire variable domain, with the rest obtained from reference TRBV12-5 and TRBJ1-1, is as follows: DARVTQTPRHKVTEMGQEVTMRCQPILGHNTVFWYRQTMMQGLELLAYFRNRAPLDDSGMPKDRFSAEMPDATLATLKIQPSEPRDSAVYFCASGSRRTEAFFGQGTRLTVV.

This clone has just one count. The chain has TRBV4-1 and TRBJ1-5, with unresolved D. Per germline, CDR1 MGHRA and CDR2 YSYEKL. The ends were cut back, 0 bases at V and 5 bases at J, with 11 bases in the middle. The CDR3 covers 15 residues. Here the CDR3 reads CASSQDGQLDQPQHF. CDR3 nucleotide sequence: TGCGCCAGCAGCCAAGATGGGCAACTCGATCAGCCCCAGCATTTT.

The chain employs TRBV3-1 (or the pseudogene TRBV3-2) and TRBJ2-3, with 10 nucleotides matching TRBD2. V gave up 4 bases and J gave up 0 bases; unmatched junction bases: 1. CDR1 LGHDT and CDR2 YNNKEL come from the germline V gene (reference sequence). This CDR3 comprises 15 residues. CDR3 sequence (DNA): TGTGCCAGCAGCCCGACTAGCGGGAGCACAGATACGCAGTATTTT. Its translation: CASSPTSGSTDTQYF.

This clone was counted between two and nine times. In DNA form, the CDR3 reads TGTGCCAGTAGTCGATCTGGGCGAAATCAGCCCCAGCATTTT. This codes for CASSRSGRNQPQHF. The genes are TRBV19 and TRBJ1-5; unclear D gene. Trimming pared 5 bases from V and 4 bases from J, leaving 12 bases between. The CDR3 has 14 amino acids. Per germline, CDR1 LNHDA and CDR2 SQIVND (reference sequence).

V usage is TRBV27 and J usage is TRBJ1-5; maybe TRBD1 (6 bases). Germline V gene data show CDR1 as MNHEY and CDR2 as SMNVEV (reference sequence). V lost 2 bases and J lost 7, with 12 bases in between. The length of the CDR3 is 14 residues. In DNA, the CDR3 is TGTGCCAGCAGTTTAGGGGGGGCAAGGCAGCCCCAGCATTTT. It yields the protein CASSLGGARQPQHF.

The chain combines TRBV7-9 with TRBJ1-2; no clear D gene. This CDR3 comprises 12 residues. The V and J ends lost 0 bases and 6 bases respectively, with 5 bases between them. Germline loops: CDR1 SEHNR, CDR2 FQNEAQ (reference sequence). The CDR3 coding sequence is TGTGCCAGCAGCTTAGCGGCAAATGGCTACACCTTC. It yields the protein CASSLAANGYTF.